The 3 T cell receptor beta chains below were found in one sample sequenced in a study of human T cells and chemical hapten exposure (dated by TCRdb to about 2021). The time point label here, explained by the study, means: patch test 1, 2 weeks after DPC sensitization. Read against the paper, the sample's treatment or condition label means: therapeutic diphenylcyclopropenone sensitization with weekly scalp DPC. Library creation used RACE. Instrument on record: NextSeq 500. TCRdb ran its own pipeline on the public reads, namely fastp trimming at Q25 and MiXCR clone calling, and kept in-frame beta chains. Records with the same CDR3 protein are collapsed into one entry carrying the most frequent genes and DNA. A total of just under 350,000 distinct CDR3 sequences appear in this sample, roughly 6.9% of them only once. Approximately 8% of the sample goes to the ten largest clones. Sequencing used whole blood, obtained in connection with sensitization to the hapten diphenylcyclopropenone (DPC). These receptors all stem from a woman younger than 35 with alopecia areata. Some clones in this sample may be carry-over from other donors' samples.

There are many counts of this clonotype. This chain uses TRBV4-1 with TRBJ2-7; tentatively, D is TRBD2 (5 bases). The germline V and J ends were trimmed by 0 bases and 10 bases, with 10 bases remaining between them. The CDR3 sequence is 12 residues long. Per the germline V gene, CDR1 is MGHRA and CDR2 is YSYEKL. The CDR3 DNA is TGCGCCAGCAGCCAAGAACGAGGGATTCAGTACTTC. Its protein is CASSQERGIQYF.

The J gene is TRBJ2-5, the V gene TRBV23-1, with D perhaps matching TRBD1 or TRBD2 (5 bases each). TRBV23-1 is known as an ORF, though its function is uncertain. The V end lost 7 bases, the J end lost 1 base, and 13 bases lay between the germline ends. This CDR3 contains 14 residues. CDR3 DNA: TGCGCCAGCAAACTTAGGGGACGCCAAGAGACCCAGTACTTC. As protein: CASKLRGRQETQYF.

This clonotype was seen many times. The chain has TRBV7-2 and TRBJ2-1; D assignment may be TRBD1 or TRBD2 (5 bases each). The CDR3 has 18 residues. CDR1 and CDR2 (germline): SGHTA, FQGNSA. With 3 bases removed from V and 3 bases from J, the gap between germline ends came to 21 bases. CDR3 protein: CASSFAVTGTVIYNEQFF. The CDR3 DNA sequence: TGTGCCAGCAGCTTTGCCGTGACCGGGACGGTGATCTACAATGAGCAGTTCTTC.